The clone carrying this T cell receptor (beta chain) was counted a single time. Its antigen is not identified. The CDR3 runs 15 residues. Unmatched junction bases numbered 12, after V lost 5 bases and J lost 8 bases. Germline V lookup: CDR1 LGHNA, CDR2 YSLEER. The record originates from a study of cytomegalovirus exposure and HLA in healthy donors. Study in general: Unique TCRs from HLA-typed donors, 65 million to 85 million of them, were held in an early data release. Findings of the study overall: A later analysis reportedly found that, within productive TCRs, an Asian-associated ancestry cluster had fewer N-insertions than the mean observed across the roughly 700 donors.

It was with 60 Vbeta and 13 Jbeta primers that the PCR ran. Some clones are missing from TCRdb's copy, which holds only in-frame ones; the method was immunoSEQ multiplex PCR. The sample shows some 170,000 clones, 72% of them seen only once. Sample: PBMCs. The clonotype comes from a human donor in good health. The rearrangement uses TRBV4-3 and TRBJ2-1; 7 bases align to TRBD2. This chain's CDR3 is CASSETSSPVYEQFF. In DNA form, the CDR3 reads TGCGCCAGCAGCGAGACTAGCTCTCCGGTTTATGAGCAGTTCTTC.